The present T cell receptor beta chain was sequenced within a study of cytomegalovirus exposure and HLA in healthy donors. Notes on the study in general: Altogether, 160 or so TCR beta chains were recorded as cytomegalovirus-associated. The classifier reportedly diagnosed cytomegalovirus status with high sensitivity and specificity. Many donors shared some public TCRs, even though most TCR sequences were rare.

From the roughly 110-subject validation cohort, which was separate from the roughly 610-subject first cohort, the donors were drawn. CDR3 length: 13 residues. The V gene lost 6 bases and the J gene lost 3 bases, with 12 bases spanning the gap. The germline V gene has CDR1 SNHLY and CDR2 FYNNEI. Sequencing was performed with immunoSEQ multiplex PCR; in TCRdb, only in-frame clones are kept and a portion is missing. This sample has approximately 300,000 clones, with roughly 85% found just once. A remark on this clone: What it recognizes is unknown.

This clonotype originated in a young woman in good health and CMV-seronegative. Sequenced: PBMCs. V is TRBV2 and J is TRBJ2-7, with a tentative D call TRBD2 (5 bases). For the CDR3, the DNA is TGTGCCAGCAGCGAGGGTCGGAACTACGAGCAGTACTTC. It specifies CASSEGRNYEQYF. Full variable domain (rest looked up from reference TRBV2 and TRBJ2-7): EPEVTQTPSHQVTQMGQEVILRCVPISNHLYFYWYRQILGQKVEFLVSFYNNEISEKSEIFDDQFSVERPDGSNFTLKIRSTKLEDSAMYFCASSEGRNYEQYFGPGTRLTVT.